This T cell receptor (beta chain) derives from a study of T cell responses to AZD1222 COVID-19 vaccine. Trimming removed 4 bases at V and 1 base at J, with 11 bases between. From germline, CDR1 is SGHRS and CDR2 YFSETQ. This CDR3 has 14 residues. The table came from immunoSEQ multiplex PCR; TCRdb's copy has only in-frame clones and leaves some out. The sample includes roughly 270,000 clones, 94% of them seen just once. The sequence came from an adult who received the AZD1222 COVID-19 vaccine. The chain joins TRBV5-1 to TRBJ1-1, with a possible D match to TRBD1 (6 bases). Material: peripheral blood, obtained 28 days after the second AZD1222 dose. CDR3 loop: CASSLQGPNTEAFF. In nucleotides, the CDR3 is TGCGCCAGCAGCCTACAGGGACCGAACACTGAAGCTTTCTTT.